The sequence of this TCR beta chain was determined in a study of blood T cells in healthy people across ages. Looking at the study overall: Every two T cells gave about one barcoded beta molecule via template switching.

Notes on this clonotype: Its target is not known.

They isolated at least 7 million PBMCs from each sample. V was shortened by 6 bases and J by 6 bases, with 27 bases between the two germline ends. This CDR3 region has 18 residues. Germline CDR1 DFQATT, CDR2 SNEGSKA (reference sequence). Findings and limits, study-wide: Long-lived donors carried more naive CD4+ cells and greater diversity than aged donors.

Alongside a J-beta primer mix, a sample-barcoded 5' primer served in a second PCR lasting about 7 to 11 cycles. All samples yielded 2.5 million or more CDR3-containing paired-end reads. TCRdb fed the 5' RACE reads into MiXCR, producing one record per CDR3 protein. The profile shows hundreds of thousands of distinct CDR3 sequences, approximately 44% of them singletons. This sequence was found in a man in his sixties in good health. Material: blood. This rearrangement joins TRBV20-1 to TRBJ1-6; the D is unclear. CDR3 nucleotide sequence: TGCAGTGCCATCCCCGGGAAAGGGCGGCATATAGCTAATTCACCCCTCCACTTT. Its translation: CSAIPGKGRHIANSPLHF.